This T cell receptor (beta chain) was sequenced for a study of identical twins. TCRdb processed the 5' RACE reads anew with MiXCR; each CDR3 protein has one entry. The profile shows roughly 220,000 distinct CDR3 sequences, roughly 7.1% of them singletons. Study results and caveats: Without tracking the same donors, conclusions rested on cross-sectional statistical analysis. Twin pairs had excess sharing that was weaker in beta out-of-frame sequences. Alpha sequences out of frame and shared by twins had excess low generation probability.

Every donor was a healthy Caucasian. This clonotype was recorded many times. Its antigen is not known. V lost 8 bases and J lost 6, with 13 bases in between. The CDR3 contains 13 residues. This same sample was also taken into another study, of T cells expressing NK-cell markers.

The chain has TRBV12-3 or TRBV12-4 and TRBJ2-2, with D perhaps given as TRBD1 or TRBD2 (5 bases each). Sequenced input: CD8+ T cells sorted from blood. This TCR was recovered from a woman aged 18 to 35 in good health. The CDR3 region is CASELGVSGELFF. The CDR3 nucleotides are TGTGCCAGCGAATTGGGGGTTTCCGGGGAGCTGTTTTTT.